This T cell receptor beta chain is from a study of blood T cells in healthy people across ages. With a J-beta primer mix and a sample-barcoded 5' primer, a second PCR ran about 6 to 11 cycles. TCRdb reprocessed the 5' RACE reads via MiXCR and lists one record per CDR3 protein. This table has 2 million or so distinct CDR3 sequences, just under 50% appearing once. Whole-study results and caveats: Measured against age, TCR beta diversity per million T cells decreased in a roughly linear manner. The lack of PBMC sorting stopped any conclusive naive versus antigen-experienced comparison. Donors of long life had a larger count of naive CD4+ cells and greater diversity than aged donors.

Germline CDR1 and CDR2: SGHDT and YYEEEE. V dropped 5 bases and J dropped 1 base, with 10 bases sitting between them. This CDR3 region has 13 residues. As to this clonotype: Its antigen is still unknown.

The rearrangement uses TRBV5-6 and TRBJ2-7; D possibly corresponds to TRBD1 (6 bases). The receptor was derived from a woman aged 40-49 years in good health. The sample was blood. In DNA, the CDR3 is TGTGCCAGCAGATTAGGGACATCCTACGAGCAGTACTTC. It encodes CASRLGTSYEQYF.